The 14 T cell receptor beta chains reported below all come from one sample, sequenced in a study of vaccination and CD4 T cells after COVID-19. The antigens these receptors bind are not known. Treatment: approximately 9-day PBMC culture with coronavirus spike peptide pools or control peptides (ViraFEST assay). Sequencing of DNA taken from cultured CD4+ T cells relied on the Oncomine TCR Beta short-read assay. One entry per CDR3 protein, called by TCRdb with MiXCR from the PCR reads. The sample yields tens of thousands of distinct CDR3 sequences, under 75% seen once. Sequencing was carried out using CD4+ T cells from blood, cultured in vitro. Receptors originate from a human donor who had recovered from COVID-19.

This clonotype was observed a few times. The rearrangement links TRBV20-1 to TRBJ2-1, with D possibly being TRBD2 (5 bases). Germline CDR1 reads DFQATT; CDR2 reads SNEGSKA (reference sequence). Deletions cut 2 bases from V and 3 bases from J, with 23 bases between. This CDR3 has 18 amino acids. This CDR3 is CSARPNRAASALYNEQFF. CDR3 DNA: TGCAGTGCTAGACCCAATCGAGCGGCCTCAGCCCTCTACAATGAGCAGTTCTTC.

This clonotype was found a few times. This chain uses TRBV7-8 with TRBJ1-5; D gene unclear. Deletions cut 7 bases from V and 0 bases from J, with 19 bases between. The germline V gene has CDR1 SGHVS and CDR2 FQNEAQ. The CDR3 has 17 amino acids. The CDR3, as DNA: TGTGCCAGCACCCCGTGGGGTCAAGGGAATAGCAATCAGCCCCAGCATTTT. Encoded protein: CASTPWGQGNSNQPQHF.

V is TRBV30 and J is TRBJ2-3; TRBD2 is a possible D gene (6 bases). Germline CDR1 and CDR2: GTSNPN and SVGIG (reference sequence). The germline V and J ends were trimmed by 3 bases and 6 bases, with 13 bases remaining between them. CDR3 length: 13 amino acids. CDR3 loop: CAWRWGGWDTQYF. As DNA, the CDR3 is TGTGCCTGGAGGTGGGGAGGTTGGGATACGCAGTATTTT.

This chain connects TRBV7-9 to TRBJ1-1; D remains unclear. Germline-derived CDR1 and CDR2 are SEHNR and FQNEAQ (reference sequence). The CDR3 totals 14 residues. V was pared by 1 base and J by 5 bases, with 11 bases between. CDR3 in amino acids: CASSLGGPRTEAFF. CDR3 in DNA: TGTGCCAGCAGCTTAGGAGGCCCTCGGACTGAAGCTTTCTTT.

The chain has TRBV28 and TRBJ1-2, with D perhaps TRBD1 (5 bases). The V end lost 2 bases, the J end lost 0 bases, and 10 bases lay between the germline ends. The V gene's germline CDR1 is MDHEN and CDR2 SYDVKM. There are 15 residues in the CDR3. The CDR3 spells CASSLMGPSNYGYTF. For the CDR3, the DNA is TGTGCCAGCAGTTTAATGGGGCCCTCTAACTATGGCTACACCTTC.

The rearrangement joins TRBV11-2 to TRBJ1-6, with D possibly matching TRBD1 (5 bases). From germline, CDR1 is SGHAT and CDR2 FQNNGV. The ends were cut back, 5 bases at V and 13 bases at J, with 9 bases in the middle. This CDR3 comprises 11 residues. The CDR3 nucleotides read TGTGCCAGCAGCCCCGGGGGGCCCCTCCACTTT. Amino acids: CASSPGGPLHF.

This chain joins TRBV7-9 and TRBJ1-1, with D uncertain. V was cut by 2 bases and J by 1 base, with 8 bases left in between. CDR1 and CDR2 (germline): SEHNR, FQNEAQ (reference sequence). The CDR3 has 14 residues. CDR3: CASSLYRENTEAFF. The CDR3, as DNA: TGTGCCAGCAGCTTATATAGGGAGAACACTGAAGCTTTCTTT. The full variable domain, with the rest looked up from reference TRBV7-9 and TRBJ1-1, is DTGVSQNPRHKITKRGQNVTFRCDPISEHNRLYWYRQTLGQGPEFLTYFQNEAQLEKSRLLSDRFSAERPKGSFSTLEIQRTEQGDSAMYLCASSLYRENTEAFFGQGTRLTVV.

This clonotype has a handful of counts. This chain connects TRBV6-1 to TRBJ2-2; D remains unclear. This CDR3 region has 14 residues. V dropped 3 bases and J dropped 2 bases, with 7 bases sitting between them. CDR1 and CDR2 from the germline V gene are MNHNS and SASEGT. CDR3 nucleotides: TGTGCCAGCAGTGAGGGCGTCAACACCGGGGAGCTGTTTTTT. Translating it yields CASSEGVNTGELFF.

This chain links TRBV7-6 with TRBJ1-2, with D tentatively TRBD1 (5 bases). V lost 2 bases to trimming and J lost 4 bases, with 8 bases between them. The CDR3 extends over 13 amino acids. Germline loops: CDR1 SGHVS, CDR2 FNYEAQ. The chain's CDR3 is CASSLRQGYGYTF. CDR3 DNA sequence: TGTGCCAGCAGCTTAAGGCAGGGCTATGGCTACACCTTC.

This chain connects TRBV6-2 or TRBV6-3 to TRBJ2-5; D call uncertain. The germline V gene encodes CDR1 MNHEY and CDR2 SVGEGT. The CDR3 sequence is 14 residues long. With 8 bases removed from V and 1 base from J, the gap between germline ends came to 14 bases. The CDR3 spells CASHLSAVQETQYF. CDR3 DNA sequence: TGTGCCAGCCATCTCTCGGCGGTCCAAGAGACCCAGTACTTC.

The J gene is TRBJ1-2, the V gene TRBV19; weak D call: TRBD1 (6 bases). The CDR3 is 13 residues long. The V end was cut by 4 bases, the J end by 3 bases, with 9 bases between. From germline, CDR1 is LNHDA and CDR2 SQIVND (reference sequence). CDR3 DNA sequence: TGTGCCAGTAGTAAGACAGGAGACTATGGCTACACCTTC. It yields the protein CASSKTGDYGYTF. The whole variable domain, filled in from reference TRBV19 and TRBJ1-2, reads DGGITQSPKYLFRKEGQNVTLSCEQNLNHDAMYWYRQDPGQGLRLIYYSQIVNDFQKGDIAEGYSVSREKKESFPLTVTSAQKNPTAFYLCASSKTGDYGYTFGSGTRLTVV.

The chain has TRBV11-3 and TRBJ2-5; 8 nucleotides align to TRBD1. CDR1 and CDR2 (germline): SGHNT, YENEEA. The CDR3 sequence is 14 residues long. V dropped 3 bases and J dropped 1; count of bases not matched to a gene: 1. In DNA, the CDR3 is TGTGCCAGCAGCTTGCAGGGGGCCCAAGAGACCCAGTACTTC. It translates to CASSLQGAQETQYF.

J is TRBJ1-6 and V is TRBV27, with 9 bases that match TRBD1. The V gene end was trimmed by 2 bases and the J gene end by 8 bases; junction bases not matched to a gene: 4. This CDR3 has 15 residues. CDR1 and CDR2 (germline): MNHEY, SMNVEV (reference sequence). Here the CDR3 DNA reads TGTGCCAGCAGTTTAACAGGGGGCGCGGATTCACCCCTCCACTTT. It encodes CASSLTGGADSPLHF.

The V gene is TRBV20-1, the J gene TRBJ1-5; TRBD1 might be the D (6 bases). Germline V gene data show CDR1 as DFQATT and CDR2 as SNEGSKA (reference sequence). The V end was cut by 5 bases, the J end by 4 bases, with 12 bases between. The CDR3 consists of 13 residues. The CDR3 loop reads CSAPDTGNQPQHF. CDR3 nucleotides: TGCAGTGCTCCGGATACAGGGAATCAGCCCCAGCATTTT.